Listed below are T cell receptor beta chains from one sample, sequenced in a study of blood T cell repertoires in COVID-19. The method was immunoSEQ multiplex PCR; TCRdb's version includes in-frame clones alone and lacks a portion of them. This sample carries just over 350,000 clones, 86% of them seen once, and the ten largest clones take roughly 7.2%. The sample consisted of peripheral blood. The receptor source for this set is a woman aged 60-75 years with COVID-19, enrolled during active disease. Each CDR3 is given with its conserved first and last residue. The order of the fields is D gene, J gene, V gene, CDR3 protein. A D gene is named only where the DNA matches it firmly.

TRBD1 TRBJ1-1 TRBV7-6 CASSNDRADNTEAFF
TRBD2 TRBJ2-1 TRBV19 CASTLLHGGTYNEQFF
TRBD2 TRBJ2-3 TRBV10-2 CASSDIAGGHPDTQYF
TRBD1 TRBJ1-1 TRBV5-1 CASSSTGWDTEAFF
- TRBJ2-5 TRBV27 CASSPQGMSGETQYF
TRBD1 TRBJ1-1 TRBV19 CASSILSGTGGRGAFF
TRBD2 TRBJ2-3 TRBV30 CAWSVQAGADTQYF
TRBD1 TRBJ1-4 TRBV4-3 CASSQGQGSEKLFF
- TRBJ1-5 TRBV7-8 CASSPQALYSNQPQHF
- TRBJ1-6 TRBV30 CAWSGRGNSPLHF
- TRBJ1-6 TRBV13 CASSFIRGEYYNSPLHF
- TRBJ1-6 TRBV3-1/TRBV3-2 CASSQSSLGGSRNLHF
- TRBJ2-6 TRBV9 CASSADPLKISGANVLTF
TRBD1 TRBJ2-2 TRBV10-3 CAISRTGQTGELFF
- TRBJ2-1 TRBV3-1/TRBV3-2 CASSPIWGGPRMNEQFF
TRBD1 TRBJ2-7 TRBV6-5 CASDPAITGAYEQYF
- TRBJ2-3 TRBV6-5 CASSSSWARTDTQYF
TRBD1 TRBJ1-2 TRBV9 CASSDYGDSDIYGYTF
- TRBJ1-2 TRBV2 CASSEFGDPANYGYTF
- TRBJ2-5 TRBV7-2 CASSQGGAGETQYF
TRBD2 TRBJ2-1 TRBV5-1 CASVLAGGHDNEQFF